Shown below are 18 T cell receptor beta chains from a single sample sequenced in a study of CD8 T cells in ankylosing spondylitis. TCRdb re-derived calls from the 5' RACE reads in MiXCR, one entry per CDR3 protein. The table lists under 170,000 distinct CDR3 sequences, around 43% of them singletons, with over 12% in the top ten. Sequenced input: synovial fluid, either unsorted or a sorted T cell fraction (not recorded which). These receptors all come from a male donor with ankylosing spondylitis.

The table lists this clonotype with a few counts. The chain couples TRBV4-3 to TRBJ2-7; tentatively, D is TRBD2 (5 bases). The length of the CDR3 is 16 residues. CDR1 is LGHNA, CDR2 YSLEER, per germline. V was pared by 1 base and J by 0 bases, with 13 bases between. CDR3: CASSQGTGTSSYEQYF. The CDR3 nucleotides read TGCGCCAGCAGCCAAGGAACGGGAACGAGCTCCTACGAGCAGTACTTC.

The V gene is TRBV12-3 or TRBV12-4, the J gene TRBJ2-7; a weak D match, TRBD2 (5 bases). With 6 bases removed from V and 6 bases from J, the gap between germline ends came to 12 bases. The length of the CDR3 is 12 residues. The CDR3 sequence: CASSRYSGEQYF. The CDR3, as DNA: TGTGCCAGCAGCCGATACAGCGGCGAGCAGTACTTC.

This chain joins TRBV6-1 and TRBJ1-6, with a weak D call TRBD1 (5 bases). The CDR3 is 17 amino acids. Germline loops: CDR1 MNHNS, CDR2 SASEGT. Trimming cost V 5 bases and J 3 bases, with 17 bases left between them. The DNA for the CDR3 is TGTGCCAGCAGTCGAAGGAAAGGGGTATTCTATAATTCACCCCTCCACTTT. Translated, it gives CASSRRKGVFYNSPLHF.

The V gene is TRBV30, the J gene TRBJ1-2; tentatively, D is TRBD1 (6 bases). The V end lost 5 bases, the J end lost 4 bases, and 17 bases lay between the germline ends. Germline CDR1 GTSNPN, CDR2 SVGIG (reference sequence). The CDR3 covers 14 residues. The CDR3 DNA reads as TGTGCCTGGGAGTCGGGTCAGGGGACCTATGGCTACACCTTC. The encoded protein is CAWESGQGTYGYTF.

The rearrangement links TRBV4-3 to TRBJ2-3; 8 bases line up with TRBD2. The V segment lost 0 bases and the J segment 2 bases; nucleotides outside the gene matches: 4. CDR3 size: 16 residues. In germline, CDR1 is LGHNA, CDR2 YSLEER. CDR3 DNA sequence: TGCGCCAGCAGCCAAGACGGGGGGGACCACACAGATACGCAGTATTTT. This translates into CASSQDGGDHTDTQYF.

In its sample, this clonotype was seen once. The chain carries TRBV27 and TRBJ2-1; 7 nucleotides agree with TRBD1. CDR1 is MNHEY and CDR2 is SMNVEV in the germline V gene (reference sequence). This CDR3 has 17 amino acids. V was pared by 5 bases and J by 4 bases, with 14 bases of the junction left unmatched. This chain's CDR3 is CASSPSPPAGGYNEQFF. CDR3 nucleotides: TGTGCCAGCAGTCCATCCCCCCCGGCAGGGGGATACAATGAGCAGTTCTTC.

This clonotype was detected many times. The chain is built from TRBV4-1 and TRBJ1-2, with D perhaps matching TRBD1 (6 bases). The CDR3 is made up of 17 amino acids. Germline V gene sequence: CDR1 MGHRA, CDR2 YSYEKL. V was shortened by 4 bases and J by 8 bases, with 26 bases between the two germline ends. CDR3 coding DNA: TGCGCCAGCAGCCGGCATAGGGGACATCTAACCGGGGGGGGCTACACCTTC. Protein product: CASSRHRGHLTGGGYTF.

The chain uses TRBV28 and TRBJ2-2; the match to TRBD1 covers 8 bases. The CDR3 loop spans 15 amino acids. Germline lookup yields CDR1 MDHEN and CDR2 SYDVKM. Losses at the gene ends were 8 bases for V and 4 bases for J; bases not matched to a gene: 9. In DNA, the CDR3 is TGTGCCAGCCGGTATAGGACAGGGAGCACCGGGGAGCTGTTTTTT. Its translation is CASRYRTGSTGELFF.

The CDR3 sequence: CASSEYTASGNTDTQYF. CDR3 nucleotide sequence: TGTGCCAGCAGTGAATATACGGCTAGCGGGAACACAGATACGCAGTATTTT. This chain connects TRBV25-1 to TRBJ2-3, with 9 bases aligning to TRBD2. V lost 0 bases to trimming and J lost 2 bases; unmatched junction nucleotides: 6. CDR1 and CDR2 from the germline V gene are MGHDK and SYGVNS. The CDR3 is made up of 17 amino acids.

V is TRBV20-1 and J is TRBJ2-7; possibly TRBD1 for D (6 bases). The V end was cut by 0 bases, the J end by 2 bases, with 23 bases between. CDR3 length: 18 residues. Germline values: CDR1 DFQATT, CDR2 SNEGSKA (reference sequence). CDR3 in DNA: TGCAGTGCTAGAGATCGAGGCAGGGGAGAGGCTAAAACCTACGAGCAGTACTTC. It is translated as CSARDRGRGEAKTYEQYF.

This clonotype has at least ten counts. The chain is built from TRBV30 and TRBJ2-1, with TRBD1 identical over 10 bases. J gave up 8 bases and V 4 bases, and 8 bases lay outside the gene matches. The CDR3 runs 14 residues. CDR1 is GTSNPN and CDR2 is SVGIG in the germline V gene (reference sequence). CDR3 sequence (DNA): TGTGCCTGGACCGCGGGACAGGGGCTATATGAGCAGTTCTTC. Encoded protein: CAWTAGQGLYEQFF.

The CDR3 coding sequence is TGTGCCAGCAGCTTAGTGCGGGACAGAGCCTGTGGCTACACCTTC. Its protein product is CASSLVRDRACGYTF. J is TRBJ1-2 and V is TRBV11-2; 7 bases are shared with TRBD1. V shed 1 base, J shed 7 bases, and the junction held 9 bases outside the gene matches. Germline V CDR1 and CDR2: SGHAT, FQNNGV. The length of the CDR3 is 15 residues.

The genes are TRBV2 and TRBJ1-1; D gene uncertain. The germline gives CDR1 SNHLY, CDR2 FYNNEI. Trimming shortened V by 9 bases and J by 1 base, and 15 bases separated the two germline ends. CDR3 size: 14 residues. The CDR3 is CASSRSAGNTEAFF. In DNA, the CDR3 is TGTGCCAGTAGTAGAAGCGCGGGGAACACTGAAGCTTTCTTT. Combining the CDR3 with reference TRBV2 and TRBJ1-1 gives the whole variable domain EPEVTQTPSHQVTQMGQEVILRCVPISNHLYFYWYRQILGQKVEFLVSFYNNEISEKSEIFDDQFSVERPDGSNFTLKIRSTKLEDSAMYFCASSRSAGNTEAFFGQGTRLTVV.

V usage is TRBV15 and J usage is TRBJ2-5, with 7 bases aligning to TRBD1. V lost 4 bases, J lost 2 bases, and 4 bases stayed unmatched. The CDR3 sequence is 14 residues long. Germline V gives CDR1 LNHNV, CDR2 YYDKDF (reference sequence). For the CDR3, the DNA is TGTGCCACCAGCACCCGACAGGGTCAAGAGACCCAGTACTTC. It is translated as CATSTRQGQETQYF.

The V gene is TRBV6-2 or TRBV6-3, the J gene TRBJ2-2; perhaps TRBD2 as D (5 bases). V was trimmed by 8 bases and J by 5 bases, leaving 15 bases between them. Germline V gene data show CDR1 as MNHEY and CDR2 as SVGEGT. The CDR3 contains 14 residues. The chain's CDR3 is CASRVLEETGELFF. CDR3 in DNA: TGTGCCAGCCGGGTACTAGAGGAGACCGGGGAGCTGTTTTTT.

The V gene is TRBV5-4, the J gene TRBJ2-3; weak D call: TRBD2 (6 bases). CDR1 is SGHNT and CDR2 is YYREEE in the germline V gene (reference sequence). The ends were cut back, 5 bases at V and 6 bases at J, with 13 bases in the middle. CDR3 length: 13 amino acids. The CDR3 DNA reads as TGTGCCAGCAGGATCGGGGGAGAGGATACGCAGTATTTT. The encoded protein is CASRIGGEDTQYF.

The chain couples TRBV11-2 to TRBJ2-1; TRBD1 might be the D (6 bases). This CDR3 region has 15 residues. The germline V and J ends were trimmed by 3 bases and 3 bases, with 12 bases remaining between them. The germline V gene has CDR1 SGHAT and CDR2 FQNNGV. CDR3 in amino acids: CASSFWTRGYNEQFF. In nucleotides, the CDR3 is TGTGCCAGCAGCTTCTGGACCAGGGGCTACAATGAGCAGTTCTTC.

This clonotype was picked up many times. This sequence joins TRBV6-1 and TRBJ2-2; no clear D gene. V lost 5 bases to trimming and J lost 1 base, with 20 bases between them. The CDR3 runs 18 residues. Germline V gives CDR1 MNHNS, CDR2 SASEGT. The CDR3 here is CASSRLESLGLNTGELFF. Here the CDR3 DNA reads TGTGCCAGCAGTCGCCTAGAATCATTGGGGTTGAACACCGGGGAGCTGTTTTTT.